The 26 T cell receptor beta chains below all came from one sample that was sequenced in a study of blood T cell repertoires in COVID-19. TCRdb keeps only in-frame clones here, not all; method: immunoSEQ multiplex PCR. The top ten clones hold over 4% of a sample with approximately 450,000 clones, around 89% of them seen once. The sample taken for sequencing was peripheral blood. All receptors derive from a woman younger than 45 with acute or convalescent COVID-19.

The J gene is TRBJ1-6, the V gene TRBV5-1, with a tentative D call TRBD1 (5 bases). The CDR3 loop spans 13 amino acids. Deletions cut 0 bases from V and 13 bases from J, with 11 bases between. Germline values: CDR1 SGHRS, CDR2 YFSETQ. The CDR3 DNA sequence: TGCGCCAGCAGCTTGGTTCAGGGTACCCCCCTCCACTTT. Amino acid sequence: CASSLVQGTPLHF.

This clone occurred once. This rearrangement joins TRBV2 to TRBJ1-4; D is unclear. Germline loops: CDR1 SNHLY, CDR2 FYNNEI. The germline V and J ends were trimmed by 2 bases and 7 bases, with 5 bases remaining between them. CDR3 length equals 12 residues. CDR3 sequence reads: CASSESGEKLFF. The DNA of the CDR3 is TGTGCCAGCAGTGAATCAGGTGAAAAACTGTTTTTT. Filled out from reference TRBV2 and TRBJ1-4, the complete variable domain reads EPEVTQTPSHQVTQMGQEVILRCVPISNHLYFYWYRQILGQKVEFLVSFYNNEISEKSEIFDDQFSVERPDGSNFTLKIRSTKLEDSAMYFCASSESGEKLFFGSGTQLSVL.

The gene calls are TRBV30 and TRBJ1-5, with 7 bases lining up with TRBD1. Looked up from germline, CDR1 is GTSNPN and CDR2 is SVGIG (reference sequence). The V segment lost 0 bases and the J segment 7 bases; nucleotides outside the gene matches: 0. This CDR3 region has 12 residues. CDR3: CAWSVQGQPQHF. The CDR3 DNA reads TGTGCCTGGAGTGTACAGGGGCAGCCCCAGCATTTT.

DNA for the CDR3: TGTGCCAGCAGCCAAGATGCCGGACACTCTGGGGCCAACGTCCTGACTTTC. Amino acids: CASSQDAGHSGANVLTF. V usage is TRBV14 and J usage is TRBJ2-6, with D perhaps TRBD1 (5 bases). The V gene lost 0 bases and the J gene lost 0 bases, with 9 bases spanning the gap. In germline, CDR1 is SGHDN, CDR2 FVKESK. This CDR3 region has 17 residues.

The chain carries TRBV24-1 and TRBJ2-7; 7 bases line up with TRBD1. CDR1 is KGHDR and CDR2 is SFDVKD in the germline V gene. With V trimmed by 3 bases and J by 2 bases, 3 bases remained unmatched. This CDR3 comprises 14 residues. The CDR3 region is CATSDRDRPYEQYF. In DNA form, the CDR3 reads TGTGCCACCAGTGATCGGGACAGACCCTACGAGCAGTACTTC.

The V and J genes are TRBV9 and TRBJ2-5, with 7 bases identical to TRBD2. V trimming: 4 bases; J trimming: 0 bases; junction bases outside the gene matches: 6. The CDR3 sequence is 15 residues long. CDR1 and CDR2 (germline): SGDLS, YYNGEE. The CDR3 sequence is CASSPSGVYQETQYF. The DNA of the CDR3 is TGTGCCAGCAGCCCAAGCGGGGTCTACCAAGAGACCCAGTACTTC.

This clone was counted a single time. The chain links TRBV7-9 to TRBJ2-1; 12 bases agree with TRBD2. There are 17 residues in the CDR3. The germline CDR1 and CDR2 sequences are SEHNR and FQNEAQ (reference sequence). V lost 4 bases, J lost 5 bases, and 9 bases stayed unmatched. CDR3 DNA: TGTGCCAGCAGCTCGCAACCGGGACTAGCGGGTGACAATGAGCAGTTCTTC. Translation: CASSSQPGLAGDNEQFF.

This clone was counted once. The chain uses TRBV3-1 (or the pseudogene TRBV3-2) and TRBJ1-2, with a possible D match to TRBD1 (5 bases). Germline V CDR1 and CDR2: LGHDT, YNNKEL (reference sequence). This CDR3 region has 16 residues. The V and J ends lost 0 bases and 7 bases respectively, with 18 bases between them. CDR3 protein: CASSQEGQTFSGGYTF. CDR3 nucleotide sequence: TGTGCCAGCAGCCAAGAGGGGCAGACATTTAGCGGTGGCTACACCTTC.

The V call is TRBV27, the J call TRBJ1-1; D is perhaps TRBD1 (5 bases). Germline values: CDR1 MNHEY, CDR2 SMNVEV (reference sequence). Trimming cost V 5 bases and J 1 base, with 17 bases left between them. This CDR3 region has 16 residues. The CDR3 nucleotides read TGTGCCAGCAGTCATCCGACGGGGGGACCGAACACTGAAGCTTTCTTT. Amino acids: CASSHPTGGPNTEAFF.

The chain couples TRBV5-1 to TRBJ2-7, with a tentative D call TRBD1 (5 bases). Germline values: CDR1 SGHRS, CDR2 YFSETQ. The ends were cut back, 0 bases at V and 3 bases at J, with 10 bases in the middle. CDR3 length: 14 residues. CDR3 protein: CASSLVAGHYEQYF. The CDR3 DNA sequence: TGCGCCAGCAGCTTGGTAGCAGGGCACTACGAGCAGTACTTC.

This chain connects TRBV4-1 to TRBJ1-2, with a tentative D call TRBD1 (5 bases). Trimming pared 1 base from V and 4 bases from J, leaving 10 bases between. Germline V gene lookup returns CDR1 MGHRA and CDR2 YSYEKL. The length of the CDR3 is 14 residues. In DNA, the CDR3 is TGCGCCAGCAGCCAAGCAGGGAGGAGCTATGGCTACACCTTC. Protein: CASSQAGRSYGYTF.

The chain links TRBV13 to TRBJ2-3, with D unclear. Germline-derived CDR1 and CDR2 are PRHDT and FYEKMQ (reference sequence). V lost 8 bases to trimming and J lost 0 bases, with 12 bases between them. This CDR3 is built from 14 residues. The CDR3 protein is CASFDGSSTDTQYF. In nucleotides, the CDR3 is TGTGCCAGCTTCGACGGGTCTAGCACAGATACGCAGTATTTT.

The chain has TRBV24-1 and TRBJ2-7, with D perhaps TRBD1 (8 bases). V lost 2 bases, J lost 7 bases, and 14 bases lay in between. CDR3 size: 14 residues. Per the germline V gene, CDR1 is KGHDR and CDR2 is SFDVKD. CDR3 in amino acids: CATSDSYRGGEQYF. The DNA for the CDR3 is TGTGCCACCAGTGATTCCTACAGGGGGGGAGAGCAGTACTTC.

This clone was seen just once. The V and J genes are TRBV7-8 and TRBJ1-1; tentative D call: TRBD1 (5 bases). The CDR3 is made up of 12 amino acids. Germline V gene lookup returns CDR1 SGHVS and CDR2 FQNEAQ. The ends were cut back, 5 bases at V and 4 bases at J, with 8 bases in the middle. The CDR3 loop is CASSRGATEAFF. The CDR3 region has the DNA TGTGCCAGCAGCAGAGGGGCCACTGAAGCTTTCTTT. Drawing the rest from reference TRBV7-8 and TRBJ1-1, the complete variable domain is GAGVSQSPRYKVAKRGQDVALRCDPISGHVSLFWYQQALGQGPEFLTYFQNEAQLDKSGLPSDRFFAERPEGSVSTLKIQRTQQEDSAVYLCASSRGATEAFFGQGTRLTVV.

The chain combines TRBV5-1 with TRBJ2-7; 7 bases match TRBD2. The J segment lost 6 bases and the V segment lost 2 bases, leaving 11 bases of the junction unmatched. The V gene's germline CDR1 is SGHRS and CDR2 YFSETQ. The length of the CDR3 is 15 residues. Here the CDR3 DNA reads TGCGCCAGCAGCTTTGAGGGGCGGAGGGAGGGCGAGCAGTACTTC. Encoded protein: CASSFEGRREGEQYF. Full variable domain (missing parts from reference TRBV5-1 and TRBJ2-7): KAGVTQTPRYLIKTRGQQVTLSCSPISGHRSVSWYQQTPGQGLQFLFEYFSETQRNKGNFPGRFSGRQFSNSRSEMNVSTLELGDSALYLCASSFEGRREGEQYFGPGTRLTVT.

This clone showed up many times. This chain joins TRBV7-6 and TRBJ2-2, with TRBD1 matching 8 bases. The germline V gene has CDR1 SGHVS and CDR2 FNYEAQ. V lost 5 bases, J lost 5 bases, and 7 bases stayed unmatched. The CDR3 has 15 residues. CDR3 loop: CASSGTGGLTGELFF. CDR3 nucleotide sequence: TGTGCCAGCAGCGGCACAGGGGGGCTAACCGGGGAGCTGTTTTTT.

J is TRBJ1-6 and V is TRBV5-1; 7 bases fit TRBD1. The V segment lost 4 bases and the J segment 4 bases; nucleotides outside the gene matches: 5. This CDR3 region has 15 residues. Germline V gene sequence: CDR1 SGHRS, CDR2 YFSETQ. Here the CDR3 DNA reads TGCGCCAGCAGCAGGGGACAGAGTTATAATTCACCCCTCCACTTT. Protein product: CASSRGQSYNSPLHF.

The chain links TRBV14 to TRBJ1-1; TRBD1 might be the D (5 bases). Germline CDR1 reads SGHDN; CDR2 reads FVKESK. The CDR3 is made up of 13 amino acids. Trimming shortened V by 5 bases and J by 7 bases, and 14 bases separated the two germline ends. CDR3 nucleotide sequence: TGTGCCAGCAGCAAGACAGTTTCTGGTGAAGCTTTCTTT. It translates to CASSKTVSGEAFF.

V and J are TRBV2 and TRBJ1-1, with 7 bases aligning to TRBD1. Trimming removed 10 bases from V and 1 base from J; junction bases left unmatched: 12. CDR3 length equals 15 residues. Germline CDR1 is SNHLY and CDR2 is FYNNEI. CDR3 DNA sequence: TGTGCCACCTCAACAGGGGATGACAGGAACACTGAAGCTTTCTTT. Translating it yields CATSTGDDRNTEAFF.

DNA of the CDR3: TGTGCCAGCAGCGTAGAATCGTGGGGGGACCAAGAGACCCAGTACTTC. Its protein is CASSVESWGDQETQYF. J is TRBJ2-5 and V is TRBV9, with TRBD2 as a possible D gene (6 bases). The CDR3 contains 16 residues. V shed 0 bases and J shed 0 bases, with 12 bases lying between them. Germline V gene sequence: CDR1 SGDLS, CDR2 YYNGEE.

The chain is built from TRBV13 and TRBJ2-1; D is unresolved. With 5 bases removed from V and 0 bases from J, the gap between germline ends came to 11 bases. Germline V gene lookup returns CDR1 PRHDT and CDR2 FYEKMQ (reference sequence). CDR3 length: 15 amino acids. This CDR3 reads CASSLPGSSYNEQFF. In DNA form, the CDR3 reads TGTGCCAGCAGCCTTCCGGGTAGCTCCTACAATGAGCAGTTCTTC. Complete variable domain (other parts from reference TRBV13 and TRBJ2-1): AAGVIQSPRHLIKEKRETATLKCYPIPRHDTVYWYQQGPGQDPQFLISFYEKMQSDKGSIPDRFSAQQFSDYHSELNMSSLELGDSALYFCASSLPGSSYNEQFFGPGTRLTVL.

The CDR3 DNA sequence: TGCGCCAGCAGCCAAGATTCCCGGACAGAGAACACTGAAGCTTTCTTT. As protein: CASSQDSRTENTEAFF. The J gene is TRBJ1-1, the V gene TRBV4-1; possibly TRBD1 for D (6 bases). Germline loops: CDR1 MGHRA, CDR2 YSYEKL. The V and J ends lost 0 bases and 1 base respectively, with 12 bases between them. This CDR3 region has 16 residues.

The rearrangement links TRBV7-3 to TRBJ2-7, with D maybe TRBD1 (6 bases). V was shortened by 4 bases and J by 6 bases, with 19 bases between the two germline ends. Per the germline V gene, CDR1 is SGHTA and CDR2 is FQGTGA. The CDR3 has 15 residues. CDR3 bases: TGTGCCAGCAGCTCCCACAGGGAGACCCGCCTCGAGCAGTACTTC. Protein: CASSSHRETRLEQYF.

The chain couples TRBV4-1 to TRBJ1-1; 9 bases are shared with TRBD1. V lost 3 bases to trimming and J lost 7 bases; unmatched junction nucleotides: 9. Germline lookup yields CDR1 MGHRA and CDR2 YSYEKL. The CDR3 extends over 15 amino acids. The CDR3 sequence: CASSQGTGSPSEAFF. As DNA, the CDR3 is TGCGCCAGCAGCCAGGGGACAGGGTCCCCGAGTGAAGCTTTCTTT.

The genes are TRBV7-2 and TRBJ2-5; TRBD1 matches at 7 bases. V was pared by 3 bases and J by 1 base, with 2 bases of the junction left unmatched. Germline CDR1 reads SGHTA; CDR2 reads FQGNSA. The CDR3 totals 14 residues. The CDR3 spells CASSFGTAQETQYF. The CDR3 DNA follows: TGTGCCAGCAGCTTCGGGACAGCCCAAGAGACCCAGTACTTC.

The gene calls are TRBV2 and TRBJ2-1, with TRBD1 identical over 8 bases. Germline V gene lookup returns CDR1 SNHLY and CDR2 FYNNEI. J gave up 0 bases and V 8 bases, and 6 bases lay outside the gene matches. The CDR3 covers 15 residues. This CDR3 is CASGPDRGSYNEQFF. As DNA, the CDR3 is TGTGCCAGCGGACCTGACAGGGGCTCCTACAATGAGCAGTTCTTC.